This TCR beta chain was sequenced during a study of CD8 T cells in ankylosing spondylitis. Each TCR beta library was made by quantitative 5'-RACE that incorporated molecular barcodes. TCRdb reanalysed the 5' RACE reads using MiXCR and keeps one entry per CDR3 protein. The repertoire consists of about 360,000 distinct CDR3 sequences, with roughly 14% occurring once and the leading ten covering approximately 1.1%. The CDR3 runs to 19 residues. V lost 0 bases and J lost 1; bases outside the gene matches: 12. Germline CDR1 reads SGHAT; CDR2 reads FQNNGV. General study findings and limits: Within ankylosing spondylitis blood, a TCR beta motif made up of fewer than ten highly homologous variants appeared to be characteristic. The disease-linked clones had a CD8+ phenotype and low blood frequencies. Reportedly, significant enrichment of disease-linked clones occurred in matched ankylosing spondylitis synovial fluid.

Points on this clonotype: Its antigen is currently unknown.

V usage is TRBV11-2 and J usage is TRBJ2-4; TRBD1 matches 7 bases. Sample: blood, either unsorted or a sorted T cell fraction (not recorded which). The receptor was derived from a male donor with ankylosing spondylitis or in good health (not recorded which). CDR3 amino acids: CASSLDSRLQGIAKNIQYF. The DNA of the CDR3 is TGTGCCAGCAGCTTAGATAGTAGGTTACAGGGGATCGCCAAAAACATTCAGTACTTC.